The clone carrying this T cell receptor beta chain was found many times. Germline V gene sequence: CDR1 MNHNY, CDR2 SVGAGI (reference sequence). This CDR3 region has 13 residues. V was trimmed by 8 bases and J by 4 bases, leaving 12 bases between them. This record belongs to a study of early T cells in non-severe SARS-CoV-2 infection. TCRdb recomputed calls from the 5' RACE reads with MiXCR, one row per CDR3 protein. The profile shows over 50,000 distinct CDR3 sequences, less than 14% of them singletons. Specimen: whole blood. The TCR sequence derives from an adult who was a healthcare worker with PCR-confirmed SARS-CoV-2 infection or an uninfected control (not recorded which). V usage is TRBV6-6 and J usage is TRBJ1-3; D remains ambiguous. In DNA, the CDR3 is TGTGCCAGCGCCCTAATAGGAGGAAACACCATATATTTT. Its translation is CASALIGGNTIYF.